This is a list of T cell receptor beta chains from one sample in a study of blood T cell repertoires in COVID-19. Some clones are missing from TCRdb's copy, which holds only in-frame ones; the method was immunoSEQ multiplex PCR. Of fewer than 25,000 clones in the sample, about 87% were seen once. The sample was peripheral blood. Source of these receptors: a human donor in a cohort sampled during active COVID-19. The donor label of this sample is uncertain. Each CDR3 is given with its conserved first and last residue. The D gene is left open where the match is weak. Size tells how often a clone was seen (once, few, many) or the class of an expanded clone, and some rows leave it out.

clone_size: -
v_call: TRBV5-1
d_call: TRBD1
j_call: TRBJ1-4
cdr3_aa: CASSLGQGATNEKLFF
cdr3_nt: TGCGCCAGCAGCTTGGGGCAGGGGGCAACTAATGAAAAACTGTTTTTT

clone_size: -
v_call: TRBV19
d_call: TRBD1
j_call: TRBJ1-4
cdr3_aa: CASSLGQATNEKLFF
cdr3_nt: TGTGCCAGTAGTTTAGGACAGGCGACTAATGAAAAACTGTTTTTT

clone_size: -
v_call: TRBV24-1
d_call: TRBD2
j_call: TRBJ2-1
cdr3_aa: CATSDTSGDNEQFF
cdr3_nt: TGTGCCACCAGTGATACTAGCGGTGACAATGAGCAGTTCTTC

clone_size: once
v_call: TRBV5-1
d_call: TRBD1
j_call: TRBJ1-1
cdr3_aa: CASSSGTGNTEAFF
cdr3_nt: TGCGCCAGCAGCTCAGGGACAGGGAACACTGAAGCTTTCTTT

clone_size: -
v_call: TRBV2
d_call: TRBD2
j_call: TRBJ2-2
cdr3_aa: CASSGSGANTGELFF
cdr3_nt: TGTGCCAGCAGTGGTAGCGGGGCGAACACCGGGGAGCTGTTTTTT

clone_size: -
v_call: TRBV7-9
d_call: TRBD2
j_call: TRBJ2-3
cdr3_aa: CASSPSVGGPTDTQYF
cdr3_nt: TGTGCCAGCAGCCCCTCAGTGGGAGGGCCGACAGATACGCAGTATTTT

clone_size: -
v_call: TRBV28
d_call: TRBD2
j_call: TRBJ2-7
cdr3_aa: CASTWSGTYEQYF
cdr3_nt: TGTGCCAGCACCTGGAGCGGGACCTACGAGCAGTACTTC

clone_size: -
v_call: TRBV14
d_call: -
j_call: TRBJ1-1
cdr3_aa: CASSQDFRASEAFF
cdr3_nt: TGTGCCAGCAGCCAAGATTTCAGGGCCTCTGAAGCTTTCTTT

clone_size: -
v_call: TRBV28
d_call: TRBD1
j_call: TRBJ1-5
cdr3_aa: CASSLSTGYQPQHF
cdr3_nt: TGTGCCAGCAGTTTATCGACAGGGTACCAGCCCCAGCATTTT

clone_size: -
v_call: TRBV7-6
d_call: -
j_call: TRBJ1-1
cdr3_aa: CASSLGQGGNTEAFF
cdr3_nt: TGTGCCAGCAGCTTAGGCCAGGGTGGCAACACTGAAGCTTTCTTT

clone_size: -
v_call: TRBV19
d_call: TRBD1
j_call: TRBJ1-1
cdr3_aa: CASSTGQGNTEAFF
cdr3_nt: TGTGCCAGTAGTACGGGACAGGGGAACACTGAAGCTTTCTTT

clone_size: -
v_call: TRBV19
d_call: -
j_call: TRBJ2-5
cdr3_aa: CASSPGQTEEETQYF
cdr3_nt: TGTGCCAGTAGTCCCGGACAGACCGAGGAGGAGACCCAGTACTTC

clone_size: -
v_call: TRBV28
d_call: -
j_call: TRBJ2-7
cdr3_aa: CASSLYSGQYF
cdr3_nt: TGTGCCAGCAGTTTATATAGCGGGCAGTACTTC

clone_size: -
v_call: TRBV5-1
d_call: TRBD2
j_call: TRBJ2-1
cdr3_aa: CASSGLAGNNEQFF
cdr3_nt: TGCGCCAGCAGTGGGCTAGCGGGGAACAATGAGCAGTTCTTC

clone_size: -
v_call: TRBV9
d_call: TRBD1
j_call: TRBJ2-7
cdr3_aa: CASSRTGTGGTYEQYF
cdr3_nt: TGTGCCAGCAGCCGAACCGGGACAGGGGGGACCTACGAGCAGTACTTC

clone_size: -
v_call: TRBV5-1
d_call: -
j_call: TRBJ2-3
cdr3_aa: CASSFEGVETQYF
cdr3_nt: TGCGCCAGCAGCTTCGAGGGGGTTGAGACGCAGTATTTT

clone_size: -
v_call: TRBV3-1/TRBV3-2
d_call: -
j_call: TRBJ2-1
cdr3_aa: CASSQDLVEQFF
cdr3_nt: TGTGCCAGCAGCCAAGATCTAGTTGAGCAGTTCTTC

clone_size: few
v_call: TRBV5-1
d_call: -
j_call: TRBJ2-5
cdr3_aa: CASSLVGGPETQYF
cdr3_nt: TGCGCCAGCAGCTTGGTTGGAGGGCCAGAGACCCAGTACTTC

clone_size: -
v_call: TRBV9
d_call: TRBD2
j_call: TRBJ2-1
cdr3_aa: CASSVGLAAYNEQFF
cdr3_nt: TGTGCCAGCAGCGTAGGACTAGCGGCCTACAATGAGCAGTTCTTC

clone_size: -
v_call: TRBV5-1
d_call: -
j_call: TRBJ2-6
cdr3_aa: CASSFQSDTLLTF
cdr3_nt: TGCGCCAGCAGCTTTCAATCGGACACCCTACTGACTTTC

clone_size: -
v_call: TRBV5-4
d_call: TRBD1
j_call: TRBJ2-2
cdr3_aa: CASSPGTVDTGELFF
cdr3_nt: TGTGCCAGCAGCCCCGGGACAGTGGACACCGGGGAGCTGTTTTTT

clone_size: -
v_call: TRBV2
d_call: -
j_call: TRBJ2-5
cdr3_aa: CASSELGGQETQYF
cdr3_nt: TGTGCCAGCAGTGAGTTGGGGGGCCAAGAGACCCAGTACTTC

clone_size: few
v_call: TRBV7-9
d_call: TRBD1
j_call: TRBJ2-6
cdr3_aa: CASSLWTGLSSGANVLTF
cdr3_nt: TGTGCCAGCAGCCTTTGGACAGGCCTGAGCTCTGGGGCCAACGTCCTGACTTTC

clone_size: -
v_call: TRBV7-9
d_call: TRBD1
j_call: TRBJ2-3
cdr3_aa: CASSPGGTQYF
cdr3_nt: TGTGCCAGCAGCCCAGGGGGTACGCAGTATTTT

clone_size: -
v_call: TRBV15
d_call: -
j_call: TRBJ2-6
cdr3_aa: CATSRGHTNSGANVLIF
cdr3_nt: TGTGCCACCAGCAGAGGACACACCAACTCTGGGGCCAACGTCCTGATTTTC